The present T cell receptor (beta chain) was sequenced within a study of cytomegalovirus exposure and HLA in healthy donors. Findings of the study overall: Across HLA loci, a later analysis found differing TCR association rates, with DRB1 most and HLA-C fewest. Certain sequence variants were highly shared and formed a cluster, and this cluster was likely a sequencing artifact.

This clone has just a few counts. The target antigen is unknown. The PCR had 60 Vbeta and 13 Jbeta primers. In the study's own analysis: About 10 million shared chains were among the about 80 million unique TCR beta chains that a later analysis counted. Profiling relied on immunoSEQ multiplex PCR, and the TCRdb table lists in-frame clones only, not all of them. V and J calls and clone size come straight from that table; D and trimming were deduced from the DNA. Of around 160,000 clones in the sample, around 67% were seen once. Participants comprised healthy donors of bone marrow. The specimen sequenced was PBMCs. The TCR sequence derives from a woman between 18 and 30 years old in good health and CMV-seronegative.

The CDR3 loop is CASSQGRTGTTDTQYF. CDR3 DNA sequence: TGTGCCAGCAGCCAAGGCCGGACAGGGACGACAGATACGCAGTATTTT. This chain links TRBV11-3 with TRBJ2-3; 8 bases align to TRBD1. The trim removed 5 bases at V and 3 bases at J, leaving 10 bases unmatched. The germline CDR1 and CDR2 sequences are SGHNT and YENEEA. The CDR3 totals 16 residues.